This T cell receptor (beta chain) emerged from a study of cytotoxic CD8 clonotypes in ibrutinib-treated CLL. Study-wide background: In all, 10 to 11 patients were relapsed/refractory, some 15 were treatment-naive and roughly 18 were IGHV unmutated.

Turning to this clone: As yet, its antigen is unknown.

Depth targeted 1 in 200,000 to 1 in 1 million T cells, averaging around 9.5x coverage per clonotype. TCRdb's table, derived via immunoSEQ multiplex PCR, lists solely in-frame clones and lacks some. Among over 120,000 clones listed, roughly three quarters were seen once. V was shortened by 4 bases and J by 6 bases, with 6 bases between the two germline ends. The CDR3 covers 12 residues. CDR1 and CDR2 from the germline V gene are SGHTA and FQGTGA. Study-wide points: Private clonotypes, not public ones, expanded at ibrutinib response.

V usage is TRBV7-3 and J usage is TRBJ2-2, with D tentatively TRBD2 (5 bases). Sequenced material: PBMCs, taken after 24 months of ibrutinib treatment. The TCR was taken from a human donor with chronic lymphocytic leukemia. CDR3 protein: CASSSGAGELFF. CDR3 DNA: TGTGCCAGCAGCTCCGGGGCCGGGGAGCTGTTTTTT.